The rows below give T cell receptor beta chains drawn from one sample of a study of T cell responses to AZD1222 COVID-19 vaccine. Here immunoSEQ multiplex PCR was the method, and the copy in TCRdb shows in-frame clones only, minus some. The sample carries about 180,000 clones, 85% to 95% recorded once. Sequenced material: peripheral blood, taken 28 days after the second AZD1222 dose. The receptors originated from an adult who received the AZD1222 COVID-19 vaccine. Each CDR3 is given with its conserved first and last residue. The D gene is left open where the match is weak. A row's size may be missing; if present it is once, few, many or a size class.

cdr3_nt: TGTGCCAGCAGTGGATACCGGGACAGCAACTATGGCTACACCTTC
cdr3_aa: CASSGYRDSNYGYTF
d_call: TRBD1
v_call: TRBV6-2/TRBV6-3
j_call: TRBJ1-2
clone_size: .

cdr3_nt: TGTGCCAGTAGCCACGGGACAGTCTTCTATGGCTACACCTTC
cdr3_aa: CASSHGTVFYGYTF
d_call: TRBD1
v_call: TRBV19
j_call: TRBJ1-2
clone_size: .

cdr3_nt: TGTGCCAGCGAGGACGAATGGGGCTCAGGAGCTGAAGCTTTCTTT
cdr3_aa: CASEDEWGSGAEAFF
d_call: .
v_call: TRBV6-5
j_call: TRBJ1-1
clone_size: few

cdr3_nt: TGCGCCAGCAGCAAACTGACAGGGTTTCTGGATTCACCCCTCCACTTT
cdr3_aa: CASSKLTGFLDSPLHF
d_call: TRBD1
v_call: TRBV5-1
j_call: TRBJ1-6
clone_size: .

cdr3_nt: TGTGCCAGCAGCTTAGGGTTTGAGCAGGGCGGCTATGGCTACACCTTC
cdr3_aa: CASSLGFEQGGYGYTF
d_call: .
v_call: TRBV11-3
j_call: TRBJ1-2
clone_size: .

cdr3_nt: TGTGCCATCAGTGACGCCAGCGGGGCGCCAGATACGCAGTATTTT
cdr3_aa: CAISDASGAPDTQYF
d_call: TRBD2
v_call: TRBV10-3
j_call: TRBJ2-3
clone_size: .

cdr3_nt: TGCGCCAGCAGCTCGGGGGTAGCGGCGGTCCAAGAGACCCAGTACTTC
cdr3_aa: CASSSGVAAVQETQYF
d_call: .
v_call: TRBV5-1
j_call: TRBJ2-5
clone_size: .

cdr3_nt: TGTGCCACCAGCACCCCCGGACTGAGGAGAGGCTACACCTTC
cdr3_aa: CATSTPGLRRGYTF
d_call: .
v_call: TRBV15
j_call: TRBJ1-2
clone_size: .

cdr3_nt: TGTGCCAGCAGCCACTCAGCGGGGGGAGCCACAGATACGCAGTATTTT
cdr3_aa: CASSHSAGGATDTQYF
d_call: TRBD2
v_call: TRBV3-1/TRBV3-2
j_call: TRBJ2-3
clone_size: .

cdr3_nt: TGTGCCAGCAGTTTACCCACGGGGGCGACTTCACCCCTCCACTTT
cdr3_aa: CASSLPTGATSPLHF
d_call: .
v_call: TRBV28
j_call: TRBJ1-6
clone_size: .

cdr3_nt: TGTGCCAGCAGCTCTAAACAGGGAGGAAGCAATCAGCCCCAGCATTTT
cdr3_aa: CASSSKQGGSNQPQHF
d_call: .
v_call: TRBV5-4
j_call: TRBJ1-5
clone_size: .

cdr3_nt: TGTGCCAGCAGCGGGGGACTAGCGGGACGCCCGATCTACAATGAGCAGTTCTTC
cdr3_aa: CASSGGLAGRPIYNEQFF
d_call: TRBD2
v_call: TRBV13
j_call: TRBJ2-1
clone_size: .

cdr3_nt: TGTGCCAGCTCACCAGGGACAGCTAGCAATCAGCCCCAGCATTTT
cdr3_aa: CASSPGTASNQPQHF
d_call: TRBD1
v_call: TRBV18
j_call: TRBJ1-5
clone_size: .

cdr3_nt: TGTGCTAGTGCCCGCGTGGGGGAGTCCGCTAATGAAAAACTGTTTTTT
cdr3_aa: CASARVGESANEKLFF
d_call: .
v_call: TRBV12-5
j_call: TRBJ1-4
clone_size: .

cdr3_nt: TGTGCCAGCACGCCGGGACAGGGGGCAAGAGGCTACACCTTC
cdr3_aa: CASTPGQGARGYTF
d_call: TRBD1
v_call: TRBV2
j_call: TRBJ1-2
clone_size: .

cdr3_nt: TGTGCCAGCGGGACAGGGATTAATGAAAAACTGTTTTTT
cdr3_aa: CASGTGINEKLFF
d_call: TRBD1
v_call: TRBV27
j_call: TRBJ1-4
clone_size: .

cdr3_nt: TGTGCCAGCAGTTACGGAATGGGGCAGCCCCAGCATTTT
cdr3_aa: CASSYGMGQPQHF
d_call: .
v_call: TRBV12-3/TRBV12-4
j_call: TRBJ1-5
clone_size: .

cdr3_nt: TGTGCCAGCAGTTCCAAGGGGTTTGGCACTGAAGCTTTCTTT
cdr3_aa: CASSSKGFGTEAFF
d_call: .
v_call: TRBV27
j_call: TRBJ1-1
clone_size: .

cdr3_nt: TGTGCCAGCAGCTTACAACGGGATAATTCACCCCTCCACTTT
cdr3_aa: CASSLQRDNSPLHF
d_call: .
v_call: TRBV7-3
j_call: TRBJ1-6
clone_size: .

cdr3_nt: TGTGCCAGCAGTGAAGTGGTGGGGATCGTGAACACCATATATTTT
cdr3_aa: CASSEVVGIVNTIYF
d_call: .
v_call: TRBV6-1
j_call: TRBJ1-3
clone_size: .

cdr3_nt: TGTGCCAGCAGCGCGGGGTCCGGGGGCAGAGGTTCCTACAATGAGCAGTTCTTC
cdr3_aa: CASSAGSGGRGSYNEQFF
d_call: .
v_call: TRBV7-8
j_call: TRBJ2-1
clone_size: .

cdr3_nt: TGCGCCAGCAGCCAGACGGGTAAAGGGACTGAAGCTTTCTTT
cdr3_aa: CASSQTGKGTEAFF
d_call: .
v_call: TRBV4-1
j_call: TRBJ1-1
clone_size: .

cdr3_nt: TGTGCCAGCAGTTTAGAGCCCCGTCAGCCCCAGCATTTT
cdr3_aa: CASSLEPRQPQHF
d_call: .
v_call: TRBV28
j_call: TRBJ1-5
clone_size: .

cdr3_nt: TGTGCCAGCAGGCCCTCAGGGACTAATGAAAAACTGTTTTTT
cdr3_aa: CASRPSGTNEKLFF
d_call: .
v_call: TRBV28
j_call: TRBJ1-4
clone_size: .

cdr3_nt: TGTGCCAGCAGCTTATATTCGGCGGGGGACACCTACAATGAGCAGTTCTTC
cdr3_aa: CASSLYSAGDTYNEQFF
d_call: .
v_call: TRBV7-8
j_call: TRBJ2-1
clone_size: .

cdr3_nt: TGCGCCAGCAGCCACAGGGTCAGTGGCAATCAGCCCCAGCATTTT
cdr3_aa: CASSHRVSGNQPQHF
d_call: .
v_call: TRBV5-1
j_call: TRBJ1-5
clone_size: .

cdr3_nt: TGTGCCAGCAGCTCTGAAGGCCGGGCCAGACACGCAGCGGAGCTGTTTTTT
cdr3_aa: CASSSEGRARHAAELFF
d_call: .
v_call: TRBV5-8
j_call: TRBJ2-2
clone_size: .

cdr3_nt: TGTGCCAGCAGTTCAGAGACAGAATACGAGCAGTACTTC
cdr3_aa: CASSSETEYEQYF
d_call: .
v_call: TRBV12-3/TRBV12-4
j_call: TRBJ2-7
clone_size: .